The rows below give T cell receptor beta chains drawn from one sample of a study of blood T cell repertoires in COVID-19. Assay used: immunoSEQ multiplex PCR; TCRdb lists only in-frame clones, some missing. The profile shows some 50,000 clones, about three quarters of them singletons. Sequenced input: peripheral blood. All receptors derive from a human donor with active or convalescent COVID-19. The donor label of this sample is uncertain. Each CDR3 is given with its conserved first and last residue. The D gene is left open where the match is weak. A row's size may be missing; if present it is once, few, many or a size class.

V gene: TRBV4-3; J gene: TRBJ2-7; D gene: TRBD1; clone size: once; CDR3 DNA: TGCGCCAGCAGCCATGGTAAAACAGGGGCGACGGGCTACGAGCAGTACTTC; CDR3 protein: CASSHGKTGATGYEQYF
V gene: TRBV11-3; J gene: TRBJ2-4; D gene: -; clone size: -; CDR3 DNA: TGTGCCAGCAGCAGATTTTCGGAGGGGGCTAACATTCAGTACTTC; CDR3 protein: CASSRFSEGANIQYF
V gene: TRBV4-2; J gene: TRBJ2-3; D gene: -; clone size: -; CDR3 DNA: TGTGCCAGCAGCCCGTCGACTAGTGGAGGCACAGATACGCAGTATTTT; CDR3 protein: CASSPSTSGGTDTQYF
V gene: TRBV28; J gene: TRBJ2-7; D gene: -; clone size: -; CDR3 DNA: TGTGCCAGCAGGGGAACAGGGAAGGACGAGCAGTACTTC; CDR3 protein: CASRGTGKDEQYF
V gene: TRBV12-5; J gene: TRBJ1-1; D gene: -; clone size: -; CDR3 DNA: TGTGCTAGTGGACAGCAGAACACTGAAGCTTTCTTT; CDR3 protein: CASGQQNTEAFF
V gene: TRBV30; J gene: TRBJ2-7; D gene: TRBD2; clone size: -; CDR3 DNA: TGTGCCTGGAGTAGGGCTAGCGGGCAGTACGAGCAGTACTTC; CDR3 protein: CAWSRASGQYEQYF
V gene: TRBV5-1; J gene: TRBJ2-7; D gene: TRBD2; clone size: -; CDR3 DNA: TGCGCCAGCAGCTCTAGCGGATACGAGCAGTACTTC; CDR3 protein: CASSSSGYEQYF
V gene: TRBV19; J gene: TRBJ1-6; D gene: -; clone size: -; CDR3 DNA: TGTGCCAGTAGTATCAGGGCCCGGGCTTCACCCCTCCACTTT; CDR3 protein: CASSIRARASPLHF
V gene: TRBV3-1/TRBV3-2; J gene: TRBJ2-7; D gene: TRBD2; clone size: -; CDR3 DNA: TGTGCCAGCAGCCAAGTTAAGGGGACTAGTTCTTTAGAGCAGTACTTC; CDR3 protein: CASSQVKGTSSLEQYF
V gene: TRBV4-2; J gene: TRBJ2-1; D gene: TRBD2; clone size: -; CDR3 DNA: TGTGCCAGCAGCCAAGACCTTCGGGGACTAGCGACCTACAATGAGCAGTTCTTC; CDR3 protein: CASSQDLRGLATYNEQFF
V gene: TRBV5-6; J gene: TRBJ2-5; D gene: -; clone size: few; CDR3 DNA: TGTGCCAGCAGCTTGGGGGGAGTCGGGCAAGAGACCCAGTACTTC; CDR3 protein: CASSLGGVGQETQYF
V gene: TRBV3-1/TRBV3-2; J gene: TRBJ1-1; D gene: -; clone size: few; CDR3 DNA: TGTGCCAGCAGCCAAGATTGGGGGGACACTGAAGCTTTCTTT; CDR3 protein: CASSQDWGDTEAFF
V gene: TRBV7-8; J gene: TRBJ2-7; D gene: -; clone size: -; CDR3 DNA: TGTGCCAGCAGCTTTGCCCCGGGCGGGCTCTCCTACGAGCAGTACTTC; CDR3 protein: CASSFAPGGLSYEQYF
V gene: TRBV24-1; J gene: TRBJ2-6; D gene: -; clone size: -; CDR3 DNA: TGTGCCACCTCCATGGGGAGCGGGTCTGGGGCCAACGTCCTGACTTTC; CDR3 protein: CATSMGSGSGANVLTF
V gene: TRBV28; J gene: TRBJ2-1; D gene: TRBD1; clone size: many; CDR3 DNA: TGTGCCAGCAGTTTAAGACAGGGGGCCTACAATGAGCAGTTCTTC; CDR3 protein: CASSLRQGAYNEQFF
V gene: TRBV18; J gene: TRBJ2-3; D gene: TRBD2; clone size: -; CDR3 DNA: TGTGCCAGCTCACCAATCTGGGTAGCGGGGACTAGCACAGATACGCAGTATTTT; CDR3 protein: CASSPIWVAGTSTDTQYF
V gene: TRBV3-1/TRBV3-2; J gene: TRBJ2-3; D gene: -; clone size: -; CDR3 DNA: TGTGCCAGCAGGCGGGACTCGACCGTTGATACGCAGTATTTT; CDR3 protein: CASRRDSTVDTQYF
V gene: TRBV10-3; J gene: TRBJ1-2; D gene: -; clone size: -; CDR3 DNA: TGTGCCATCAGGGGAAGTAAGGGGGGCTACACCTTC; CDR3 protein: CAIRGSKGGYTF
V gene: TRBV12-3/TRBV12-4; J gene: TRBJ2-4; D gene: -; clone size: few; CDR3 DNA: TGTGCCAGCAGATTCCTAGCCAAAAACATTCAGTACTTC; CDR3 protein: CASRFLAKNIQYF
V gene: TRBV6-5; J gene: TRBJ1-1; D gene: TRBD1; clone size: -; CDR3 DNA: TGTGCCAGCACCCGGACAGGGGTCACTGAAGCTTTCTTT; CDR3 protein: CASTRTGVTEAFF
V gene: TRBV6-6; J gene: TRBJ2-7; D gene: TRBD2; clone size: few; CDR3 DNA: TGTGCCAGCAGTTACTTGGGACTAGCTGTTGGCGAGCAGTACTTC; CDR3 protein: CASSYLGLAVGEQYF
V gene: TRBV3-1/TRBV3-2; J gene: TRBJ2-3; D gene: TRBD2; clone size: -; CDR3 DNA: TGTGCCAGCAGGCAGACTAGCGGGAGAACAGATACGCAGTATTTT; CDR3 protein: CASRQTSGRTDTQYF
V gene: TRBV27; J gene: TRBJ2-2; D gene: -; clone size: few; CDR3 DNA: TGTGCCAGCAGCCGATTAGGGGGGGTGACGAACACCGGGGAGCTGTTTTTT; CDR3 protein: CASSRLGGVTNTGELFF
V gene: TRBV11-2; J gene: TRBJ2-1; D gene: -; clone size: once; CDR3 DNA: TGTGCCAGCAGCTTAGAACAGGTAAATGAGCAGTTCTTC; CDR3 protein: CASSLEQVNEQFF
V gene: TRBV5-8; J gene: TRBJ1-5; D gene: -; clone size: -; CDR3 DNA: TGTGCCAGCAGCTTGCTCGATCAGCCCCAGCATTTT; CDR3 protein: CASSLLDQPQHF
V gene: TRBV24-1; J gene: TRBJ2-1; D gene: -; clone size: -; CDR3 DNA: TGTGCCACCAAGGGGTCGGACAGCCTATCCTACAATGAGCAGTTCTTC; CDR3 protein: CATKGSDSLSYNEQFF
V gene: TRBV19; J gene: TRBJ1-2; D gene: -; clone size: -; CDR3 DNA: TGTGCCAGCTCCTATTTGCGGGGTAGCGCTAACTATGGCTACACCTTC; CDR3 protein: CASSYLRGSANYGYTF
V gene: TRBV30; J gene: TRBJ1-6; D gene: TRBD1; clone size: once; CDR3 DNA: TGTGCCTGGAGAATGGACAGGTCGAGCTCCTATAATTCACCCCTCCACTTT; CDR3 protein: CAWRMDRSSSYNSPLHF
V gene: TRBV5-1; J gene: TRBJ2-5; D gene: TRBD1; clone size: -; CDR3 DNA: TGCGCCAGCAGCTCGGGACAGGGCGGAGAGACCCAGTACTTC; CDR3 protein: CASSSGQGGETQYF
V gene: TRBV18; J gene: TRBJ1-3; D gene: -; clone size: -; CDR3 DNA: TGTGCCAGCTCACCACGCTCCGCTGGAGACACCATATATTTT; CDR3 protein: CASSPRSAGDTIYF
V gene: TRBV30; J gene: TRBJ1-1; D gene: -; clone size: -; CDR3 DNA: TGTGCCTGGGAACAGGGGAACACTGAAGCTTTCTTT; CDR3 protein: CAWEQGNTEAFF
V gene: TRBV29-1; J gene: TRBJ1-2; D gene: TRBD1; clone size: -; CDR3 DNA: TGCAGCGTCGAGGGGGCGTCCTATGGCTACACCTTC; CDR3 protein: CSVEGASYGYTF
V gene: TRBV3-1/TRBV3-2; J gene: TRBJ2-7; D gene: TRBD2; clone size: -; CDR3 DNA: TGTGCCAGCAGCCAACCAAGCGGGAGAGGGACCTACGAGCAGTACTTC; CDR3 protein: CASSQPSGRGTYEQYF
V gene: TRBV18; J gene: TRBJ1-1; D gene: -; clone size: -; CDR3 DNA: TGTGCCAGCTCACGGCGGACTCTGGACACTGAAGCTTTCTTT; CDR3 protein: CASSRRTLDTEAFF
V gene: TRBV2; J gene: TRBJ2-2; D gene: TRBD2; clone size: -; CDR3 DNA: TGTGCCAAAACCGGGACTAGCGGGAGTACCACCGGGGAGCTGTTTTTT; CDR3 protein: CAKTGTSGSTTGELFF
V gene: TRBV10-3; J gene: TRBJ1-5; D gene: TRBD1; clone size: -; CDR3 DNA: TGTGCCATCAGCGGCGCTTCGACAGGGGGCAATCAGCCCCAGCATTTT; CDR3 protein: CAISGASTGGNQPQHF
V gene: TRBV20-1; J gene: TRBJ2-3; D gene: -; clone size: -; CDR3 DNA: TGCAGTGCTAGGTTCTCCGATAGTCTGTATTTT; CDR3 protein: CSARFSDSLYF
V gene: TRBV19; J gene: TRBJ2-1; D gene: TRBD2; clone size: -; CDR3 DNA: TGTGCCACTTCCGCGGCGGGAGGGGCCTACAATGAGCAGTTCTTC; CDR3 protein: CATSAAGGAYNEQFF
V gene: TRBV25-1; J gene: TRBJ2-4; D gene: -; clone size: -; CDR3 DNA: TGTGCCTCGCAGTCGGCAATACGGGGAAAGGGTTCAAACATTCAGTACTTC; CDR3 protein: CASQSAIRGKGSNIQYF
V gene: TRBV20-1; J gene: TRBJ1-1; D gene: -; clone size: -; CDR3 DNA: TGCAGTGTAGAGGACAGAGAAGCTTTCTTT; CDR3 protein: CSVEDREAFF
V gene: TRBV11-2; J gene: TRBJ2-1; D gene: TRBD2; clone size: -; CDR3 DNA: TGTGCCAGCAGCTCTAGCGGTTATTACGACAATGAGCAGTTCTTC; CDR3 protein: CASSSSGYYDNEQFF
V gene: TRBV7-2; J gene: TRBJ2-5; D gene: TRBD1; clone size: -; CDR3 DNA: TGTGCCAGCAGCTTGCAGACAGGGCGGGAGACCCAGTACTTC; CDR3 protein: CASSLQTGRETQYF
V gene: TRBV6-1; J gene: TRBJ2-1; D gene: TRBD2; clone size: -; CDR3 DNA: TGTGCCAGCAGTGGAAGACCGGGACTAGCGGGGAATGAGCAGTTCTTC; CDR3 protein: CASSGRPGLAGNEQFF
V gene: TRBV2; J gene: TRBJ2-3; D gene: -; clone size: -; CDR3 DNA: TGTGCCAGCAGTGAGACCTTGAGGGGCACAGATACGCAGTATTTT; CDR3 protein: CASSETLRGTDTQYF
V gene: TRBV24-1; J gene: TRBJ1-2; D gene: TRBD1; clone size: -; CDR3 DNA: TGTGCCACCAGCCCCGGCGGACAGGACAACTATGGCTACACCTTC; CDR3 protein: CATSPGGQDNYGYTF
V gene: TRBV4-2; J gene: TRBJ2-5; D gene: TRBD2; clone size: -; CDR3 DNA: TGTGCCAGCAGCCAGCCGACTAGCACGGAGGAGGAGACCCAGTACTTC; CDR3 protein: CASSQPTSTEEETQYF
V gene: TRBV4-1; J gene: TRBJ1-1; D gene: -; clone size: -; CDR3 DNA: TGCGCCAGCAGCCAAGGGGAGGGCATGAACACTGAAGCTTTCTTT; CDR3 protein: CASSQGEGMNTEAFF
V gene: TRBV7-3; J gene: TRBJ2-5; D gene: TRBD2; clone size: many; CDR3 DNA: TGTGCCAGCAGCCGAGGGACTAGCGGGACCCAGTACTTC; CDR3 protein: CASSRGTSGTQYF
V gene: TRBV4-2; J gene: TRBJ1-4; D gene: TRBD1; clone size: once; CDR3 DNA: TGTGCCAGCAGCTCGCGGACAGGGGGAATTGAAAAACTGTTTTTT; CDR3 protein: CASSSRTGGIEKLFF
V gene: TRBV7-8; J gene: TRBJ1-1; D gene: TRBD1; clone size: many; CDR3 DNA: TGTGCCAGCAGCGGCCGGGACAGGGGGCGGACTGAAGCTTTCTTT; CDR3 protein: CASSGRDRGRTEAFF
V gene: TRBV9; J gene: TRBJ1-2; D gene: TRBD1; clone size: -; CDR3 DNA: TGTGCCAGCAGCGCCTCCCAGGGGGCCCGCGGGGGCTACACCTTC; CDR3 protein: CASSASQGARGGYTF
V gene: TRBV4-2; J gene: TRBJ2-7; D gene: TRBD2; clone size: medium-sized; CDR3 DNA: TGTGCCAGCAGCCCTGGGACTAGCGGGAGCGTGGCCTACGAGCAGTACTTC; CDR3 protein: CASSPGTSGSVAYEQYF